This TCR beta chain comes out of a study of shared clonotypes between healthy human individuals. General study points: With a handful of donors compared, 4% to 5% of naive CD4 clonotypes were shared.

On this clone: Antigen: not known.

Study donors comprised healthy, HIV-negative adults devoid of recent acute infection or vaccination. The protocol was immunoSEQ multiplex PCR, while the TCRdb copy is restricted to in-frame clones and leaves out a portion. In the table there are about 2 million clones, roughly 96% of which are singletons. The germline V and J ends were trimmed by 1 base and 0 bases, with 10 bases remaining between them. Germline CDR1 reads SGHTA; CDR2 reads FQGNSA. CDR3 size: 17 residues. The chain joins TRBV7-2 to TRBJ2-6, with D unclear. Input material: naive CD4+ T cells sorted from blood. The sample's subset: CD45RA+ positively selected. The sequence was obtained from a man aged 18 to 30 in good health. The CDR3 DNA is TGTGCCAGCAGCTTAGTCCCTGACCTCTCTGGGGCCAACGTCCTGACTTTC. Translated, it gives CASSLVPDLSGANVLTF.